This T cell receptor beta chain comes out of a study of T cell repertoires in cytomegalovirus infection. Study-wide context: Both CMV infection and a matching HLA type were indicated by public TCR beta signatures. Overall study findings and caveats: Pooled public TCR beta family frequency picked out CMV carriers with the relevant HLA. There were HLA-C-restricted CMV-specific TCR beta clonotypes dominating the ex vivo response.

TCRdb analysed the reads with MiXCR anew, one entry per CDR3 protein. Of more than 150,000 distinct CDR3 sequences in the sample, approximately 19% were seen once. CDR3 length equals 15 residues. Looked up from germline, CDR1 is SGDLS and CDR2 is YYNGEE. V was clipped by 0 bases and J by 0 bases, with 10 bases between them. This clonotype was seen once. Its antigen is not known. The sample consisted of PBMCs. The rearrangement uses TRBV9 and TRBJ2-7; unclear D gene. The sequence was collected from a human donor in good health (CMV status not recorded). Some clones in this sample may be carry-over from other donors' samples. The CDR3 is CASSVADDTSYEQYF. CDR3 nucleotides: TGTGCCAGCAGCGTAGCGGATGACACCTCCTACGAGCAGTACTTC.